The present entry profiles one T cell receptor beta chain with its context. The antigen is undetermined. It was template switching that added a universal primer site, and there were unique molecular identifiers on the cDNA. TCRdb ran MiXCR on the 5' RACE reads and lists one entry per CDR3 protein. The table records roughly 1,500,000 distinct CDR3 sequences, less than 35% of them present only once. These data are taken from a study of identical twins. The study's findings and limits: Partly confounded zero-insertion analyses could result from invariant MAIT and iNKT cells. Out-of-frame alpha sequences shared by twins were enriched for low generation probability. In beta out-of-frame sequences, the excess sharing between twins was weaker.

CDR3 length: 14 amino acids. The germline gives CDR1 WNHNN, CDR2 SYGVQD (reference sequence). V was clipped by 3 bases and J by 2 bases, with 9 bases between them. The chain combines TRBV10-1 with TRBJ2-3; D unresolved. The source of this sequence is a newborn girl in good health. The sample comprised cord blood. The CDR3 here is CASSDGRFTDTQYF. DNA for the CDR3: TGCGCCAGCAGTGACGGCAGGTTCACAGATACGCAGTATTTT.